Sequencing of this TCR beta chain was carried out in a study of human T cells and chemical hapten exposure. This clonotype was seen only a few times. One entry per CDR3 protein, called by TCRdb with MiXCR from the RACE reads. Of approximately 90,000 distinct CDR3 sequences in the sample, roughly 12% were seen once. V was shortened by 0 bases and J by 5 bases, with 13 bases between the two germline ends. Germline assignment: CDR1 SGHTA and CDR2 FQGTGA. There are 15 residues in the CDR3. This sample's time point: patch test 1, 2 weeks after DPC sensitization. Treatment given: therapeutic diphenylcyclopropenone sensitization with weekly scalp DPC. Drawing of blood took place ahead of applying each patch test. Each donor was an alopecia patient between 18 and 70 years of age who qualified for DPC.

The receptor was derived from a middle-aged woman with alopecia areata. Some clones in this sample may be carry-over from other donors' samples. The starting material was whole blood, obtained in connection with sensitization to the hapten diphenylcyclopropenone (DPC). This rearrangement joins TRBV7-3 to TRBJ2-5, with a weak D call TRBD2 (5 bases). The CDR3 nucleotides are TGTGCCAGCAGCTTAACACGGGATCCCGGGGAGACCCAGTACTTC. This sequence encodes CASSLTRDPGETQYF.